A single sample is the source of the 15 T cell receptor beta chains below, sequenced in a study of shared clonotypes between healthy human individuals. Profiling relied on immunoSEQ multiplex PCR, and the TCRdb table lists in-frame clones only, not all of them. The data show fewer than 1.8 million clones, with about 98.5% seen just once and 0.36% held by the top ten. Sequenced: naive CD4+ T cells sorted from blood. The sample's subset: CD45RA+ positively selected. These receptors originate from a man in his thirties or forties in good health.

This CDR3 reads CASSSSGSSHEQYF. CDR3 bases: TGCGCCAGCAGCTCAAGCGGGAGCAGCCACGAGCAGTACTTC. This chain links TRBV5-1 with TRBJ2-7; 8 bases match TRBD2. The V gene end was trimmed by 3 bases and the J gene end by 5 bases; junction bases not matched to a gene: 7. CDR3 size: 14 residues. Germline CDR1 reads SGHRS; CDR2 reads YFSETQ.

This chain connects TRBV18 to TRBJ2-1, with 7 bases that match TRBD2. V lost 3 bases and J lost 5; bases outside the gene matches: 4. This CDR3 is built from 14 residues. Germline V gene sequence: CDR1 KGHSH, CDR2 LQKENI. The CDR3 DNA sequence: TGTGCCAGCTCACCCCTGGGACTAAACAATGAGCAGTTCTTC. Translation: CASSPLGLNNEQFF.

The chain uses TRBV9 and TRBJ2-1; D uncertain. V lost 2 bases and J lost 8, with 8 bases in between. Looked up from germline, CDR1 is SGDLS and CDR2 is YYNGEE. This CDR3 has 12 residues. In nucleotides, the CDR3 is TGTGCCAGCAGCGTTCACAATTATGAGCAGTTCTTC. This encodes CASSVHNYEQFF. Full variable domain (remainder filled in from reference TRBV9 and TRBJ2-1): DSGVTQTPKHLITATGQRVTLRCSPRSGDLSVYWYQQSLDQGLQFLIQYYNGEERAKGNILERFSAQQFPDLHSELNLSSLELGDSALYFCASSVHNYEQFFGPGTRLTVL.

This clone was seen only once. This chain uses TRBV15 with TRBJ2-7; the match to TRBD2 covers 7 bases. The CDR3 loop spans 14 amino acids. Germline V gene sequence: CDR1 LNHNV, CDR2 YYDKDF (reference sequence). Trimming at V came to 5 bases and at J to 0 bases, leaving 4 bases not matched to a gene. This CDR3 is CATSLGTNSYEQYF. The CDR3 coding sequence is TGTGCCACCAGCCTCGGGACTAACTCCTACGAGCAGTACTTC. Looking up the rest from reference TRBV15 and TRBJ2-7 gives the full variable domain: DAMVIQNPRYQVTQFGKPVTLSCSQTLNHNVMYWYQQKSSQAPKLLFHYYDKDFNNEADTPDNFQSRRPNTSFCFLDIRSPGLGDTAMYLCATSLGTNSYEQYFGPGTRLTVT.

The V gene is TRBV2, the J gene TRBJ1-4, with a possible D match to TRBD1 (5 bases). The CDR3 has 14 amino acids. Trimming shortened V by 7 bases and J by 7 bases, and 16 bases separated the two germline ends. Germline V lookup: CDR1 SNHLY, CDR2 FYNNEI. The CDR3 reads CASNGILGVEKLFF. CDR3 sequence (DNA): TGTGCCAGCAATGGTATATTAGGGGTTGAAAAACTGTTTTTT.

In the case of this clone: Within the sample, other DNA sequences also encode this same CDR3. The genes are TRBV7-2 and TRBJ2-1; 10 bases map to TRBD1. The CDR3 runs 13 residues. After removal of 3 bases from V and 8 bases from J, the junction contained 1 base not matched to a gene. CDR1 SGHTA and CDR2 FQGNSA come from the germline V gene. The CDR3 coding sequence is TGTGCCAGCAGCTTGACAGGGGGCCATGAGCAGTTCTTC. Translation gives CASSLTGGHEQFF.

The CDR3 reads CASRNWGRGSNEQYF. DNA for the CDR3: TGTGCCAGCCGGAATTGGGGTAGGGGATCCAACGAGCAGTACTTC. The chain links TRBV5-6 to TRBJ2-7, with a weak D call TRBD1 (5 bases). Germline loops: CDR1 SGHDT, CDR2 YYEEEE. The CDR3 consists of 15 residues. V lost 7 bases to trimming and J lost 5 bases, with 22 bases between them.

The sample holds one count of this clone. Other DNA sequences within the sample encode an identical CDR3. The chain uses TRBV10-3 and TRBJ2-2, with D possibly being TRBD1 (6 bases). The germline gives CDR1 ENHRY, CDR2 SYGVKD. V gave up 6 bases and J gave up 0 bases, with 8 bases separating them. The CDR3 runs 14 residues. CDR3 sequence reads: CAIRGQPNTGELFF. The CDR3 DNA reads as TGTGCCATCAGAGGACAGCCGAACACCGGGGAGCTGTTTTTT.

This sequence joins TRBV15 and TRBJ1-5; possible D gene TRBD1, 6 bases. Germline CDR1 is LNHNV and CDR2 is YYDKDF (reference sequence). This CDR3 comprises 17 residues. With 0 bases removed from V and 0 bases from J, the gap between germline ends came to 12 bases. CDR3: CATSRDRGSISNQPQHF. CDR3 sequence (DNA): TGTGCCACCAGCAGAGACAGGGGTTCGATTAGCAATCAGCCCCAGCATTTT.

The chain uses TRBV12-5 and TRBJ2-1; 7 bases map to TRBD2. This CDR3 has 14 amino acids. Germline V gene lookup returns CDR1 LGHNT and CDR2 FRNRAP. With 8 bases clipped from V and 7 bases from J, the junction kept 11 bases outside the gene matches. The chain's CDR3 is CASRMAGVWNEQFF. For the CDR3, the DNA is TGTGCTAGTAGAATGGCGGGAGTCTGGAATGAGCAGTTCTTC.

The J gene is TRBJ1-2, the V gene TRBV7-2, with D hard to call. The CDR3 has 15 residues. V was trimmed by 2 bases and J by 3 bases, leaving 13 bases between them. Germline-derived CDR1 and CDR2 are SGHTA and FQGNSA. DNA for the CDR3: TGTGCCAGCAGCTTAAGTAGCCTATTGGACTATGGCTACACCTTC. It yields the protein CASSLSSLLDYGYTF.

J is TRBJ2-3 and V is TRBV5-1; either TRBD1 or TRBD2 may supply D (5 bases each). This CDR3 has 17 amino acids. In germline, CDR1 is SGHRS, CDR2 YFSETQ. With 4 bases removed from V and 5 bases from J, the gap between germline ends came to 23 bases. CDR3 in DNA: TGCGCCAGCAGCACAGGAACGACCGGGACCGCTCTAGATACGCAGTATTTT. Residues: CASSTGTTGTALDTQYF.

The rearrangement joins TRBV7-8 to TRBJ2-7, with D unclear. Germline loops: CDR1 SGHVS, CDR2 FQNEAQ. Between the trimmed V and J ends, which lost 5 bases and 4 bases, there was a span of 9 bases. The length of the CDR3 is 12 residues. The CDR3 is CASSRNHYEQYF. Here the CDR3 DNA reads TGTGCCAGCAGCCGGAACCATTACGAGCAGTACTTC.

J is TRBJ2-7 and V is TRBV7-2; tentative D call: TRBD2 (6 bases). CDR1 and CDR2 (germline): SGHTA, FQGNSA. V was cut by 7 bases and J by 0 bases, with 19 bases left in between. This CDR3 has 16 amino acids. CDR3 loop: CASTFGSGFRSYEQYF. The CDR3 nucleotides are TGTGCCAGCACCTTCGGAAGCGGGTTCCGCTCCTACGAGCAGTACTTC.

The gene calls are TRBV11-3 and TRBJ2-1, with D hard to call. Trimming removed 3 bases at V and 3 bases at J, with 6 bases between. CDR3 size: 13 residues. The germline V gene has CDR1 SGHNT and CDR2 YENEEA. The CDR3 loop reads CASSFALYNEQFF. The CDR3 DNA reads TGTGCCAGCAGCTTTGCACTCTACAATGAGCAGTTCTTC. The variable domain in full, completed from reference TRBV11-3 and TRBJ2-1, reads EAGVVQSPRYKIIEKKQPVAFWCNPISGHNTLYWYLQNLGQGPELLIRYENEEAVDDSQLPKDRFSAERLKGVDSTLKIQPAELGDSAVYLCASSFALYNEQFFGPGTRLTVL.